This is a list of T cell receptor beta chains from one sample in a study of shared clonotypes between healthy human individuals. Repertoires were generated with immunoSEQ multiplex PCR, while TCRdb's copy carries only in-frame clones and drops some. The sample lists approximately 600,000 clones, around 96% occurring once. The sample was naive CD8+ T cells sorted from blood. Every receptor here comes from a woman aged 30 to 39 in good health. Each CDR3 is given with its conserved first and last residue. Fields, in order: J gene, clone size, D gene, V gene, CDR3 protein, CDR3 DNA. A D gene is named only where the DNA matches it firmly. Clone sizes are given selectively: once, few, many, or a class where the clone is expanded.

TRBJ2-5 | - | TRBD1 | TRBV28 | CASREQGGYQETQYF | TGTGCCAGCAGAGAACAAGGGGGCTATCAAGAGACCCAGTACTTC
TRBJ1-1 | - | - | TRBV19 | CASRGGVWTEAFF | TGTGCCAGTAGGGGGGGAGTTTGGACTGAAGCTTTCTTT
TRBJ2-5 | - | TRBD2 | TRBV19 | CASSIGTSGSETQYF | TGTGCCAGTAGTATAGGGACTAGCGGCTCGGAGACCCAGTACTTC
TRBJ2-7 | - | TRBD2 | TRBV23-1 | CASVGGCRYEQYF | TGCGCCAGCGTCGGGGGGTGTAGATACGAGCAGTACTTC
TRBJ2-5 | - | - | TRBV28 | CASGSQRVGETQYF | TGTGCCAGCGGATCCCAAAGGGTCGGAGAGACCCAGTACTTC
TRBJ2-7 | - | TRBD1 | TRBV5-1 | CASSSWTGPDEQYF | TGCGCCAGCAGCTCCTGGACAGGGCCGGACGAGCAGTACTTC
TRBJ1-1 | - | TRBD1 | TRBV9 | CASSGATGALDTEAFF | TGTGCCAGCAGCGGGGCGACAGGGGCACTTGACACTGAAGCTTTCTTT
TRBJ2-3 | - | TRBD2 | TRBV27 | CASSPMGGLSTDTQYF | TGTGCCAGCAGTCCTATGGGGGGACTAAGCACAGATACGCAGTATTTT
TRBJ1-1 | - | TRBD1 | TRBV30 | CAWSKGAGTEAFF | TGTGCCTGGAGCAAGGGGGCAGGGACTGAAGCTTTCTTT
TRBJ2-5 | - | - | TRBV4-1 | CASSQRLGEETQYF | TGCGCCAGCAGCCAGAGGTTGGGGGAAGAGACCCAGTACTTC
TRBJ1-5 | - | - | TRBV28 | CASSFSTLEPQHF | TGTGCCAGCAGTTTCTCTACATTGGAGCCCCAGCATTTT
TRBJ2-1 | - | TRBD2 | TRBV7-9 | CASSIRREWYNEQFF | TGTGCCAGCAGCATACGGCGGGAGTGGTACAATGAGCAGTTCTTC
TRBJ1-5 | once | - | TRBV10-3 | CAISDTQYSNQPQHF | TGTGCCATCAGTGATACGCAGTATAGCAATCAGCCCCAGCATTTT
TRBJ2-3 | - | TRBD2 | TRBV19 | CASSIATAGGGDTQYF | TGTGCCAGTAGTATAGCCACAGCGGGAGGAGGGGATACGCAGTATTTT
TRBJ2-2 | - | - | TRBV19 | CASSIVGTGELFF | TGTGCCAGTAGTATAGTCGGCACCGGGGAGCTGTTTTTT
TRBJ2-1 | - | TRBD1 | TRBV2 | CASSRSAQGARNEQFF | TGTGCCAGCAGTCGAAGCGCACAGGGGGCGAGGAATGAGCAGTTCTTC
TRBJ1-1 | - | - | TRBV27 | CASSLLGGNTEAFF | TGTGCCAGCAGTTTATTGGGGGGGAACACTGAAGCTTTCTTT
TRBJ2-3 | - | TRBD1 | TRBV28 | CASSLSGGGTDTQYF | TGTGCCAGCAGTTTATCAGGGGGCGGCACAGATACGCAGTATTTT
TRBJ2-5 | once | - | TRBV27 | CASGLQETQYF | TGTGCCAGCGGGCTACAAGAGACCCAGTACTTC
TRBJ2-7 | - | - | TRBV18 | CASSPPGQPPYEQYF | TGTGCCAGCTCACCACCGGGGCAGCCTCCCTACGAGCAGTACTTC
TRBJ2-7 | - | - | TRBV6-6 | CASSYGLDPNEQYF | TGTGCCAGCAGTTACGGTTTGGACCCCAACGAGCAGTACTTC
TRBJ1-1 | once | - | TRBV10-2 | CASSEGGEATEAFF | TGCGCCAGCAGTGAGGGGGGGGAGGCCACTGAAGCTTTCTTT
TRBJ1-1 | - | - | TRBV19 | CASSRLWGDTEAFF | TGTGCCAGTAGCCGGCTCTGGGGGGACACTGAAGCTTTCTTT
TRBJ2-7 | - | - | TRBV5-1 | CASSPDRGYEQYF | TGCGCCAGCAGCCCCGATCGGGGCTACGAGCAGTACTTC
TRBJ2-5 | - | TRBD1 | TRBV15 | CATSTEDRLQETQYF | TGTGCCACCAGCACTGAGGACAGGCTCCAAGAGACCCAGTACTTC
TRBJ2-1 | - | TRBD2 | TRBV7-9 | CASSSGLAGGNEQFF | TGTGCCAGCAGCTCGGGACTAGCGGGAGGGAATGAGCAGTTCTTC
TRBJ2-7 | - | TRBD2 | TRBV13 | CASSLLLAGGEQYF | TGTGCCAGCAGCTTATTACTAGCGGGGGGCGAGCAGTACTTC
TRBJ2-1 | - | TRBD2 | TRBV7-9 | CASSLPQREPAEQFF | TGTGCCAGCAGCTTACCCCAGCGGGAGCCCGCCGAGCAGTTCTTC
TRBJ2-7 | - | - | TRBV4-2 | CASSQDEGPTEQYF | TGTGCCAGCAGCCAAGATGAGGGCCCTACCGAGCAGTACTTC
TRBJ1-5 | - | - | TRBV4-2 | CASSQGLRVRAYSNQPQHF | TGTGCCAGCAGCCAAGGTCTCCGAGTCAGGGCGTATAGCAATCAGCCCCAGCATTTT
TRBJ1-5 | - | - | TRBV7-9 | CASSPNSNQPQHF | TGTGCCAGCAGCCCGAATAGCAATCAGCCCCAGCATTTT
TRBJ1-1 | - | TRBD1 | TRBV28 | CASIGQGVDTEAFF | TGTGCCAGCATAGGACAGGGAGTAGACACTGAAGCTTTCTTT
TRBJ2-6 | - | TRBD1 | TRBV10-3 | CAISERTGAGANVLTF | TGTGCCATCAGTGAACGGACAGGGGCCGGGGCCAACGTCCTGACTTTC
TRBJ2-4 | - | TRBD1 | TRBV7-3 | CASSLRGRQGAVNIQYF | TGTGCCAGCAGCTTAAGAGGAAGACAGGGGGCGGTTAACATTCAGTACTTC
TRBJ2-3 | - | - | TRBV5-4 | CASAVGQDTQYF | TGTGCCTCAGCAGTTGGGCAGGATACGCAGTATTTT
TRBJ1-1 | - | - | TRBV7-9 | CASSVQEEAFF | TGTGCCAGCAGCGTACAGGAAGAAGCTTTCTTT
TRBJ2-1 | - | - | TRBV9 | CASSPGVEGYNEQFF | TGTGCCAGCAGCCCAGGGGTAGAGGGCTACAATGAGCAGTTCTTC
TRBJ2-7 | - | - | TRBV27 | CATARGRYPYEQYF | TGTGCCACCGCCAGGGGCAGGTACCCCTACGAGCAGTACTTC
TRBJ2-7 | - | - | TRBV11-2 | CASSLVDEYEQYF | TGTGCCAGCAGCTTAGTTGATGAGTACGAGCAGTACTTC
TRBJ2-1 | - | TRBD2 | TRBV7-9 | CASSLGGTSGRVPGHEQFF | TGTGCCAGCAGCTTAGGGGGGACTAGCGGGAGGGTGCCTGGCCATGAGCAGTTCTTC
TRBJ2-7 | - | TRBD1 | TRBV6-1 | CASESRQGSYYEQYF | TGTGCCAGCGAGAGTAGACAGGGATCTTACTACGAGCAGTACTTC
TRBJ1-1 | - | TRBD1 | TRBV27 | CASSLGQYTEAFF | TGTGCCAGCAGTTTGGGACAGTACACTGAAGCTTTCTTT
TRBJ1-5 | - | - | TRBV27 | CASSLSGNSYFEPQHF | TGTGCCAGCAGTTTATCGGGGAACAGCTATTTCGAGCCCCAGCATTTT
TRBJ2-1 | - | - | TRBV7-8 | CASSFLQGSYNEQFF | TGTGCCAGCAGCTTCCTACAGGGATCCTACAATGAGCAGTTCTTC
TRBJ2-3 | - | - | TRBV7-9 | CASKPQGGDPDTQYF | TGTGCCAGCAAACCGCAGGGGGGAGACCCAGATACGCAGTATTTT
TRBJ1-2 | - | TRBD1 | TRBV28 | CASSLRTGTGLASYGYTF | TGTGCCAGCAGTTTACGGACCGGGACAGGTCTCGCTAGCTATGGCTACACCTTC
TRBJ2-1 | - | - | TRBV4-1 | CASSQVASEYNEQFF | TGCGCCAGCAGCCAAGTCGCTAGCGAATACAATGAGCAGTTCTTC
TRBJ2-3 | once | TRBD2 | TRBV5-4 | CASSLRSGGVRDTQYF | TGTGCCAGCAGCTTGAGGAGCGGGGGGGTCAGGGATACGCAGTATTTT
TRBJ2-2 | - | - | TRBV6-5 | CASRHITGELFF | TGTGCCAGCAGACACATCACCGGGGAGCTGTTTTTT